This T cell receptor (beta chain) was captured in a study of identical twins. Study-level points and caveats: There were fewer insertions in abundant cord blood beta clonotypes, but memory repertoires showed no such pattern.

TCRdb analysed the 5' RACE reads with MiXCR anew, one entry per CDR3 protein. This sample has approximately 600,000 distinct CDR3 sequences, with roughly 7.1% found just once. This clonotype was detected many times. Antigen: not known. The CDR3 has 20 residues. Trimming removed 2 bases from V and 4 bases from J; junction bases left unmatched: 13. These data also formed part of another study, on yellow fever vaccine responses in identical twins.

The receptor was derived from a woman aged 18-29 years in good health. Sequencing used PBMCs. The chain uses TRBV12-3 or TRBV12-4 and TRBJ2-1; TRBD2 matches 14 bases. In nucleotides, the CDR3 is TGTGCCAGCAGTTTATGGGTCGGGACTAGCGGGAGTTCGGAGTACAATGAGCAGTTCTTC. It translates to CASSLWVGTSGSSEYNEQFF.